This TCR beta chain comes out of a study of CD8+CD57+ T cells in acquired aplastic anemia. This clonotype was detected only a few times. Its antigen is undetermined. Study results and limitations: Both patients and controls carried the same twenty-nine CD8+ CDR3 sequences.

Genomic DNA, the template, was used for profiling of the TCR beta VDJ and CDR3. TCRdb independently ran MiXCR on the reads; one entry per CDR3 protein. The sample has 160,000 or so distinct CDR3 sequences; 71% are singletons. This CDR3 is 16 amino acids long. CDR1 is DFQATT, CDR2 SNEGSKA, per germline (reference sequence). Patients who underwent sequencing had shown CD8+CD57+ cell expansion by flow cytometry. This sequence joins TRBV20-1 and TRBJ2-3; 8 bases fit TRBD1. The receptor was derived from a human donor with aplastic anemia. Source material: sorted CD4+, CD8+, or CD8+CD57+ T cells (not recorded which) from PBMCs. The CDR3 bases are TGCAGGCCCAGCCGATCCGGACAGGGCAGGTCAGATACGCAGTATTTT. Residues: CRPSRSGQGRSDTQYF.